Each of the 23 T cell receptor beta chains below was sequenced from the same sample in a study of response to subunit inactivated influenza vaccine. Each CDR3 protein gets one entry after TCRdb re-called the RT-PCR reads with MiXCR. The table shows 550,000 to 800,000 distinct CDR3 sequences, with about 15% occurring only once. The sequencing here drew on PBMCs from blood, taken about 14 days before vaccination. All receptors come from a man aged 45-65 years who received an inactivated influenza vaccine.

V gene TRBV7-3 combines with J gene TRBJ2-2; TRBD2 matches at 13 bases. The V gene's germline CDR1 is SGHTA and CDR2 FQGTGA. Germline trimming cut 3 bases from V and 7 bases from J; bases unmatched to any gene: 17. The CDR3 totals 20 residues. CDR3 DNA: TGTGCCAGCAGCTTCCTCCCGTCAACTAGCGGGAGGGCCAGGGGCGGGGAGCTGTTTTTT. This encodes CASSFLPSTSGRARGGELFF.

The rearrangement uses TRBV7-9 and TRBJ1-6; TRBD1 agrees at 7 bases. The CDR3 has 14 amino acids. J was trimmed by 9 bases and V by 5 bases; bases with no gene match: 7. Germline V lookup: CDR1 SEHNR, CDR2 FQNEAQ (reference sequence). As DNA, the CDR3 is TGTGCCAGCAGCCGACAGGGTGTTCCTTCACCCCTCCACTTT. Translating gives CASSRQGVPSPLHF.

The CDR3 DNA follows: TGCGCCAGCAGCTCCGGGACAGTATTTTCACCCCTCCACTTT. It yields the protein CASSSGTVFSPLHF. This sequence joins TRBV5-1 and TRBJ1-6; 7 bases match TRBD1. The V segment lost 3 bases and the J segment 9 bases; nucleotides outside the gene matches: 6. CDR1 and CDR2 from the germline V gene are SGHRS and YFSETQ. The CDR3 runs 14 residues.

The CDR3 region is CASSLGLPTDTQYF. CDR3 DNA sequence: TGTGCCAGCAGCCTCGGACTACCCACAGATACGCAGTATTTT. The V and J genes are TRBV7-2 and TRBJ2-3, with a possible D match to TRBD2 (6 bases). This CDR3 is built from 14 residues. Germline CDR1 and CDR2: SGHTA and FQGNSA. The V and J ends lost 5 bases and 2 bases respectively, with 11 bases between them. Combining the CDR3 with reference TRBV7-2 and TRBJ2-3 gives the whole variable domain GAGVSQSPSNKVTEKGKDVELRCDPISGHTALYWYRQSLGQGLEFLIYFQGNSAPDKSGLPSDRFSAERTGGSVSTLTIQRTQQEDSAVYLCASSLGLPTDTQYFGPGTRLTVL.

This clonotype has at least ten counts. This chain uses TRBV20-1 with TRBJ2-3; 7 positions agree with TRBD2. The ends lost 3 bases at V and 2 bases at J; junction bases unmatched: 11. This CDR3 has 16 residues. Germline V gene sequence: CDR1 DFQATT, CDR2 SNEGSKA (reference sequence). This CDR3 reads CSARPLTRENTDTQYF. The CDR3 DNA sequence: TGCAGTGCTAGGCCGTTGACGCGGGAGAACACAGATACGCAGTATTTT.

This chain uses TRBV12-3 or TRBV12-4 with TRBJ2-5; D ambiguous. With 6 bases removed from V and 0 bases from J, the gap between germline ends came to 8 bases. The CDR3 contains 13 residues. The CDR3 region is CASSFTYQETQYF. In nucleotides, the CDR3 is TGTGCCAGCAGCTTTACGTACCAAGAGACCCAGTACTTC.

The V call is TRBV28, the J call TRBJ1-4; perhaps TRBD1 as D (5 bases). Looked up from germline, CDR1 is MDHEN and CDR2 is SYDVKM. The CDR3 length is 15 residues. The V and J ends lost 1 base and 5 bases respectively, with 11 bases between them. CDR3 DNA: TGTGCCAGCAGTTTATTCGGGGGAGGGAATGAAAAACTGTTTTTT. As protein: CASSLFGGGNEKLFF.

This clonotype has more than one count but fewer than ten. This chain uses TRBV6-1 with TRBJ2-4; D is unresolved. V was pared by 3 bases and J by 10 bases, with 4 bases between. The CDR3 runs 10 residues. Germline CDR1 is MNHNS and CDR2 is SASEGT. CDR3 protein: CASSEEIQYF. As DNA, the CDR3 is TGTGCCAGCAGTGAGGAGATTCAGTACTTC.

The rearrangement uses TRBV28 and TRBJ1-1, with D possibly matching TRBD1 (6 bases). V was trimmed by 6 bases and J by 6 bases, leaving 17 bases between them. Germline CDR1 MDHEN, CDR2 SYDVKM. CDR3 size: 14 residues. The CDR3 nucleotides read TGTGCCAGCAGCCCCTTACAGGGTCCGGCTGAAGCTTTCTTT. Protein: CASSPLQGPAEAFF.

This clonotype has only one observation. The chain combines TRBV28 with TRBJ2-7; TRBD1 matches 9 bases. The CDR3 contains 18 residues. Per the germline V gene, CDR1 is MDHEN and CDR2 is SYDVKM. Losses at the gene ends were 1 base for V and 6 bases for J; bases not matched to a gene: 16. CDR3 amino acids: CASSLFPGPTLGQGEQYF. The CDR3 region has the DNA TGTGCCAGCAGTTTATTTCCGGGGCCCACACTGGGACAGGGCGAGCAGTACTTC.

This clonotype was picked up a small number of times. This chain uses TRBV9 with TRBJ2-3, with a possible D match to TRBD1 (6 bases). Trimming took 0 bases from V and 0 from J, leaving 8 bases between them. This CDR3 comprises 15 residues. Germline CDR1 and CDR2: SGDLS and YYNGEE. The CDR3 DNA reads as TGTGCCAGCAGCGTAGGGACAGCGAGCACAGATACGCAGTATTTT. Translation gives CASSVGTASTDTQYF.

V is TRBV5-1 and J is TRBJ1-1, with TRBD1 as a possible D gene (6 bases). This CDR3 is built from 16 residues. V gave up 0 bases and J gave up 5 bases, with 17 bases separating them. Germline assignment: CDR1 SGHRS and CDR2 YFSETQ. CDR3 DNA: TGCGCCAGCAGCTTGGTCAGGGGCTCGGGGAAGACTGAAGCTTTCTTT. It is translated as CASSLVRGSGKTEAFF.

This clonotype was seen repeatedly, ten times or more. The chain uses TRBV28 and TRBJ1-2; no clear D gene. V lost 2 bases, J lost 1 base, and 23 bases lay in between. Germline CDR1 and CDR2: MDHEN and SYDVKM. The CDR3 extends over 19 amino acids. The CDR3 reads CASSLEYRAGRRVNYGYTF. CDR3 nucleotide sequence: TGTGCCAGCAGTTTAGAGTACCGAGCCGGTCGGCGGGTTAACTATGGCTACACCTTC.

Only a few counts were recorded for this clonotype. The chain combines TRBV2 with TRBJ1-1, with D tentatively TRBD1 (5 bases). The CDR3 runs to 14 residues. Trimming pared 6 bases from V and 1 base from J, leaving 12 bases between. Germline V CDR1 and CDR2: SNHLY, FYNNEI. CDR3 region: CASSRQRENTEAFF. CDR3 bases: TGTGCCAGCAGCCGACAGAGAGAGAACACTGAAGCTTTCTTT. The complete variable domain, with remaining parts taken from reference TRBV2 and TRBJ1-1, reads EPEVTQTPSHQVTQMGQEVILRCVPISNHLYFYWYRQILGQKVEFLVSFYNNEISEKSEIFDDQFSVERPDGSNFTLKIRSTKLEDSAMYFCASSRQRENTEAFFGQGTRLTVV.

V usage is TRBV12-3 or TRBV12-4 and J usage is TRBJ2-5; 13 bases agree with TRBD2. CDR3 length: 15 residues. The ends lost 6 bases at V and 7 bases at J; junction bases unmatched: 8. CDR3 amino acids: CASSRTSGGLGTQYF. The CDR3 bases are TGTGCCAGCAGCAGGACTAGCGGGGGCCTGGGGACCCAGTACTTC.

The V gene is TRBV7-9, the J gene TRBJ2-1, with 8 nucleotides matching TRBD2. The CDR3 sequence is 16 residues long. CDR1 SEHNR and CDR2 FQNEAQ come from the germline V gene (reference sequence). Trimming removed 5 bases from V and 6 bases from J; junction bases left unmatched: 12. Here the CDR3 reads CASSEEPYLAGNEQFF. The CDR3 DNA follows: TGTGCCAGCAGCGAAGAACCGTATCTAGCGGGCAATGAGCAGTTCTTC.

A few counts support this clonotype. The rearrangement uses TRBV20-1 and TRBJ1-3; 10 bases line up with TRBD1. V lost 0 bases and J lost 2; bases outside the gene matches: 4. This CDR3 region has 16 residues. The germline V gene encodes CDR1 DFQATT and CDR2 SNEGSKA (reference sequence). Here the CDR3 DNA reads TGCAGTGCTAGAGACTCGGACAGGGGGACTGGAAACACCATATATTTT. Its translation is CSARDSDRGTGNTIYF.

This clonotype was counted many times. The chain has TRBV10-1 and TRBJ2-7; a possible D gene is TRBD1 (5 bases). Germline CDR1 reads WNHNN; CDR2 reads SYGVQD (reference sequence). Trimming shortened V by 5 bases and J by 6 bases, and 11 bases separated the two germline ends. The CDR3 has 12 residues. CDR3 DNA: TGCGCCAGCAGTCCTGACCAGGGCGAGCAGTACTTC. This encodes CASSPDQGEQYF.

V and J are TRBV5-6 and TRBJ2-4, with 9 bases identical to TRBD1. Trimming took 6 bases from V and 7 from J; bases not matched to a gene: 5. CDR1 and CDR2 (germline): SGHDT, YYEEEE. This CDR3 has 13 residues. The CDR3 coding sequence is TGTGCCAGCATATCGACAGGGGGGAACATTCAGTACTTC. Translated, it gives CASISTGGNIQYF.

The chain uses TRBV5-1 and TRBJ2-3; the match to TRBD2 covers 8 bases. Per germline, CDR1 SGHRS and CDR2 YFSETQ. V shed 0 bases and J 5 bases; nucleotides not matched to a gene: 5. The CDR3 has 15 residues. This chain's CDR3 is CASSLGSGVKDTQYF. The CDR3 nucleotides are TGCGCCAGCAGCTTGGGTAGCGGGGTGAAAGATACGCAGTATTTT.

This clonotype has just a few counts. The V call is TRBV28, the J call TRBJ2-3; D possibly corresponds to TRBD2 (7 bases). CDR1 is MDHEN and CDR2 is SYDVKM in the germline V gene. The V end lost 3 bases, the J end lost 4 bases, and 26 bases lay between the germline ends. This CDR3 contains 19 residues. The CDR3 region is CASSFTPGREGELADTQYF. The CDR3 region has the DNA TGTGCCAGCAGTTTTACCCCAGGGAGGGAGGGGGAGTTAGCAGATACGCAGTATTTT.

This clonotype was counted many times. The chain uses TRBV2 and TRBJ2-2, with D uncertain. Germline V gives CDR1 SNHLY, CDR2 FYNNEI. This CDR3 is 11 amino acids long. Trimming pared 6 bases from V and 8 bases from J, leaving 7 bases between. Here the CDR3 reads CASSDWGELFF. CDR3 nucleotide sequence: TGTGCCAGCAGCGACTGGGGGGAGCTGTTTTTT.

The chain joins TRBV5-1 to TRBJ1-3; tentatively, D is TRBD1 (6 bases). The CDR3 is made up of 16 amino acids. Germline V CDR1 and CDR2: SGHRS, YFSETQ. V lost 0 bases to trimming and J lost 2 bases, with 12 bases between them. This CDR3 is CASSLGPGATGNTIYF. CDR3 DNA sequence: TGCGCCAGCAGCTTGGGTCCAGGGGCGACTGGAAACACCATATATTTT.